These 9 T cell receptor beta chains originate from one sample sequenced in a study of blood T cell repertoires in COVID-19 (dated by TCRdb to 2020 to 2022). The library was generated by the immunoSEQ multiplex PCR assay. TCRdb stores this immuneACCESS table with in-frame sequences only. Part of the clones is absent; in the studies checked, under half of the shortfall reflects unresolved V genes, and no reason is known for the rest. For this sample the table gives under 300,000 clones, of which approximately 87% were detected only once. The ten largest clones take up 5.5% to 8% of the sample. Sequencing was carried out using peripheral blood. These receptors were obtained from a man in his 60s with acute or convalescent COVID-19.

This chain joins TRBV18 and TRBJ1-5; no reliable D call. The CDR3 has 15 residues. Germline V gene lookup returns CDR1 KGHSH and CDR2 LQKENI. The ends were cut back, 1 base at V and 7 bases at J, with 14 bases in the middle. This CDR3 is CASSPQSVGGQPQHF. The CDR3 DNA sequence: TGTGCCAGCTCACCACAATCCGTGGGAGGCCAGCCCCAGCATTTT. Supplemented by reference TRBV18 and TRBJ1-5, the full variable domain reads NAGVMQNPRHLVRRRGQEARLRCSPMKGHSHVYWYRQLPEEGLKFMVYLQKENIIDESGMPKERFSAEFPKEGPSILRIQQVVRGDSAAYFCASSPQSVGGQPQHFGDGTRLSIL.

V and J are TRBV7-3 and TRBJ1-1, with a tentative D call TRBD1 (6 bases). With 5 bases removed from V and 4 bases from J, the gap between germline ends came to 32 bases. Looked up from germline, CDR1 is SGHTA and CDR2 is FQGTGA. There are 20 residues in the CDR3. DNA for the CDR3: TGTGCCAGCAGCGCCTCAAGAGGAAGTTACAGGGTTCCGGTGGGCACTGAAGCTTTCTTT. Residues: CASSASRGSYRVPVGTEAFF.

The chain links TRBV30 to TRBJ1-2; a weak D match, TRBD1 (5 bases). CDR3 length: 13 residues. Trimming stripped 0 bases from V and 4 bases from J, with 9 bases between. Germline V CDR1 and CDR2: GTSNPN, SVGIG (reference sequence). The CDR3 nucleotides read TGTGCCTGGAGTGTGAAGGGGTCCTATGGCTACACCTTC. The encoded protein is CAWSVKGSYGYTF.

V is TRBV18 and J is TRBJ2-7, with 13 bases identical to TRBD2. The CDR3 has 16 residues. The junction had 8 bases not matched to a gene; V was cut back by 2 bases and J by 7 bases. Germline V lookup: CDR1 KGHSH, CDR2 LQKENI. CDR3 bases: TGTGCCAGCTCACCATTACTAGCGGGAGGGGGTATGGAGCAGTACTTC. Amino acid sequence: CASSPLLAGGGMEQYF.

This chain connects TRBV21-1 to TRBJ2-3; the D call in the table, TRBD2, was not verified against the DNA. TRBV21-1 is described as a pseudogene. This CDR3 has 15 amino acids. CDR3 coding DNA: TGTGCCAGCAGCAAGCCCCGTTTAGGCACAGATACGCAGTATTTT. This gives the protein CASSKPRLGTDTQYF.

The chain employs TRBV28 and TRBJ1-4; D remains ambiguous. This CDR3 contains 14 residues. V was trimmed by 4 bases and J by 3 bases, leaving 9 bases between them. CDR1 and CDR2 (germline): MDHEN, SYDVKM. This CDR3 is CASSSPEANEKLFF. CDR3 nucleotide sequence: TGTGCCAGCAGTTCCCCAGAAGCTAATGAAAAACTGTTTTTT. Full variable domain (missing parts from reference TRBV28 and TRBJ1-4): DVKVTQSSRYLVKRTGEKVFLECVQDMDHENMFWYRQDPGLGLRLIYFSYDVKMKEKGDIPEGYSVSREKKERFSLILESASTNQTSMYLCASSSPEANEKLFFGSGTQLSVL.

This rearrangement joins TRBV7-9 to TRBJ2-5; a weak D match, TRBD1 (6 bases). The CDR3 consists of 14 residues. Per the germline V gene, CDR1 is SEHNR and CDR2 is FQNEAQ (reference sequence). The V end was cut by 5 bases, the J end by 2 bases, with 12 bases between. CDR3 DNA sequence: TGTGCCAGCAGCGCAACAGGGTGGCAAGAGACCCAGTACTTC. It specifies CASSATGWQETQYF.

The V call is TRBV5-5, the J call TRBJ1-5; TRBD1 agrees at 7 bases. Looked up from germline, CDR1 is SGHKS and CDR2 is YYEKEE (reference sequence). Trimming took 4 bases from V and 4 from J; bases not matched to a gene: 11. CDR3 length equals 16 residues. The CDR3 DNA sequence: TGTGCCAGCAGCCTAGCTCAGGGGGGATTGAATCAGCCCCAGCATTTT. Amino acids: CASSLAQGGLNQPQHF. Full variable domain (rest looked up from reference TRBV5-5 and TRBJ1-5): DAGVTQSPTHLIKTRGQQVTLRCSPISGHKSVSWYQQVLGQGPQFIFQYYEKEERGRGNFPDRFSARQFPNYSSELNVNALLLGDSALYLCASSLAQGGLNQPQHFGDGTRLSIL.

The rearrangement uses TRBV21-1 and TRBJ1-3; the table's D call, TRBD1, has no DNA check behind it. TRBV21-1 is labeled a pseudogene. The CDR3 consists of 15 residues. The CDR3 region has the DNA TGTGCCAGCAGCCTGTCGGACACCTCTGGAAACACCATATATTTT. It codes for CASSLSDTSGNTIYF.